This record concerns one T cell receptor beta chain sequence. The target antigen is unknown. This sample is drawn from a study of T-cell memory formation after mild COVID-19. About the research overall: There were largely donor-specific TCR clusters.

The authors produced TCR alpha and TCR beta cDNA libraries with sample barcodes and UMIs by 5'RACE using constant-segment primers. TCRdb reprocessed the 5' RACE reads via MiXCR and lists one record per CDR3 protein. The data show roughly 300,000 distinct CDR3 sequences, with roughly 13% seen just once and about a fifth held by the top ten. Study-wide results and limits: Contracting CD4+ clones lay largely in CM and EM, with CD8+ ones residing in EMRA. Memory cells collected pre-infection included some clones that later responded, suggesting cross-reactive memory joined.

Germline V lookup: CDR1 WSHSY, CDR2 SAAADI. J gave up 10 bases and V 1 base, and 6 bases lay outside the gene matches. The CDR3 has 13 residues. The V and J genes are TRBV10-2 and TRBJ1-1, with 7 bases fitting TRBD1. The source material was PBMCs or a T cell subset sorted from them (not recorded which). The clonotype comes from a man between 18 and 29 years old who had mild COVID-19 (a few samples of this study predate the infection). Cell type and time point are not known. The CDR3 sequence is CASSEFRTGGAFF. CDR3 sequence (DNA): TGCGCCAGCAGTGAGTTTAGGACAGGTGGAGCTTTCTTT.